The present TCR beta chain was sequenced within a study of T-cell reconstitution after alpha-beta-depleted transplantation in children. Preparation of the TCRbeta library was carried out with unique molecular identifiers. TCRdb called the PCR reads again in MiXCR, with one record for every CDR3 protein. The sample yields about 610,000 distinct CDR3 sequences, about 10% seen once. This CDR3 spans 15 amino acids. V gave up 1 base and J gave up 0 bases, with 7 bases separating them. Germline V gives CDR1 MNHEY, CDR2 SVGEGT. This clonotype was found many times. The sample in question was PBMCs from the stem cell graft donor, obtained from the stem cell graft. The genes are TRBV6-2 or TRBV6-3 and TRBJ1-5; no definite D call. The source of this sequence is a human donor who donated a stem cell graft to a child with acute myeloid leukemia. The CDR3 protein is CASSYLNSSNQPQHF. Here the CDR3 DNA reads TGTGCCAGCAGTTACTTGAATTCTAGCAATCAGCCCCAGCATTTT.